The clone carrying this TCR beta chain came up once. This sample was taken from a study of T cell responses to AZD1222 COVID-19 vaccine. Method: immunoSEQ multiplex PCR; TCRdb's copy keeps in-frame clones and lacks some. The sample holds approximately 130,000 clones, 88% seen once. CDR3 size: 13 residues. Trimming left V 4 bases short and J 4 bases short, with 9 bases between. The germline V gene has CDR1 SGHAT and CDR2 FQNNGV. Here the sequenced sample was peripheral blood, taken 28 days after the second AZD1222 dose. The rearrangement uses TRBV11-2 and TRBJ2-3, with D unresolved. The source is an adult who received the AZD1222 COVID-19 vaccine. The CDR3 DNA reads as TGTGCCAGCAGCTCAGGACGGCCAGATACGCAGTATTTT. Its protein is CASSSGRPDTQYF.